This T cell receptor beta chain originates from a study of cytomegalovirus exposure and HLA in healthy donors. V gave up 3 bases and J gave up 11 bases, with 22 bases separating them. The CDR3 extends over 15 amino acids. Germline CDR1 and CDR2: LNHDA and SQIVND (reference sequence). Notes on the study in general: Some V segments could not be told apart, so they were left out, TRBV6-2 and TRBV6-3 among them. It emerged from a later analysis that several of the most significant clusters appeared to be linked to common viral pathogens. The study carried out a later analysis of TCR beta sequences. It associated 15,000 to 20,000 of them with specific HLA alleles at a false discovery rate of 0.05.

It was with 60 Vbeta and 13 Jbeta primers that the PCR ran. Measured with immunoSEQ multiplex PCR; TCRdb has only the in-frame clones, and not every one. This table holds about 130,000 clones, 70% to 85% found once. As concerns this clone: Its target is not known.

The gene calls are TRBV19 and TRBJ1-1; weak D call: TRBD1 (6 bases). The material sequenced was PBMCs. The TCR originated in a boy aged 10-17 years in good health and CMV-seronegative. The CDR3 nucleotides read TGTGCCAGTAGTATTCGACAGGCCACAGGACCTTTCGCTTTCTTT. It encodes CASSIRQATGPFAFF. Looking up the rest from reference TRBV19 and TRBJ1-1 gives the full variable domain: DGGITQSPKYLFRKEGQNVTLSCEQNLNHDAMYWYRQDPGQGLRLIYYSQIVNDFQKGDIAEGYSVSREKKESFPLTVTSAQKNPTAFYLCASSIRQATGPFAFFGQGTRLTVV.